This T cell receptor (beta chain) was sequenced for a study of T cells in tuberculosis. Study information: Blood was taken before or within 7 days of anti-tuberculosis therapy. The study, taken as a whole, reports: Using the GMM-specific repertoire gave around 87% accuracy versus over 60% with motifs. Active tuberculosis TCR-alpha repertoires lay closer to GMM-specific TCRs than IGRA-negative controls, suggesting clonal expansion. Active tuberculosis patients had shorter CDR3-alpha; the beta difference was nonsignificant.

As to time point: new active TB diagnosis, blood taken before or within 7 days of starting treatment. Assay: immunoSEQ multiplex PCR; the TCRdb copy retains only in-frame clones and omits some. The sample lists about 34,000 clones; 80% to 95% were seen once. Comments on this clone: Antigen specificity is unknown.

Germline V lookup: CDR1 LNHDA, CDR2 SQIVND (reference sequence). Trimming at V came to 3 bases and at J to 6 bases, leaving 9 bases not matched to a gene. The CDR3 covers 16 residues. The receptor comes from an adult with tuberculosis. The specimen comprised PBMCs, sampled at tuberculosis diagnosis. J is TRBJ2-7 and V is TRBV19; 12 bases agree with TRBD2. CDR3 sequence: CASSMAGLAGTIEQYF. The DNA of the CDR3 is TGTGCCAGTAGTATGGCCGGACTAGCGGGAACTATCGAGCAGTACTTC.